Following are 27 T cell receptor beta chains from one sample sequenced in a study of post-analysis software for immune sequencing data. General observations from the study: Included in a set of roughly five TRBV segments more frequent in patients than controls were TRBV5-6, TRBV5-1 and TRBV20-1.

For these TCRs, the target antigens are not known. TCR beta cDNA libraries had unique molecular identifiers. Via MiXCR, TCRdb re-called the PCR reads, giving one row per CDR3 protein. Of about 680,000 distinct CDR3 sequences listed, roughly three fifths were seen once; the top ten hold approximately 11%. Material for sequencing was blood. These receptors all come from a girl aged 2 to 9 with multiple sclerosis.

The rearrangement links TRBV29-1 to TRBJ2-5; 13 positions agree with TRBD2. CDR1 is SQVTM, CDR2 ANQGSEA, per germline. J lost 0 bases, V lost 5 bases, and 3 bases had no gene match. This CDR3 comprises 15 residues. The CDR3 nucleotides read TGCAGCGTTCCGACTAGCGGGGGGTACCAAGAGACCCAGTACTTC. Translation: CSVPTSGGYQETQYF.

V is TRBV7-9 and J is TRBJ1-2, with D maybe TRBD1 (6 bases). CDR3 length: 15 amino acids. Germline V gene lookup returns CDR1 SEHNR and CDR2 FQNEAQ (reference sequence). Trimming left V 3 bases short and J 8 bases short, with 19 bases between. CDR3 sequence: CASSLAQGFEEGYTF. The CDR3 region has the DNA TGTGCCAGCAGCTTGGCACAGGGTTTCGAGGAAGGCTACACCTTC.

CDR3 in DNA: TGCAGTGCGCCGGACAGGGGGCAAGAAAAACTGTTTTTT. Translated, it gives CSAPDRGQEKLFF. This chain connects TRBV20-1 to TRBJ1-4; 11 bases map to TRBD1. V lost 6 bases to trimming and J lost 8 bases; unmatched junction nucleotides: 5. CDR1 is DFQATT, CDR2 SNEGSKA, per germline (reference sequence). CDR3 length equals 13 residues.

In DNA, the CDR3 is TGCGCCAGCAGGGACATCTTGAACACTGAAGCTTTCTTT. Translation gives CASRDILNTEAFF. This chain joins TRBV5-1 and TRBJ1-1; maybe TRBD1 (5 bases). The CDR3 loop spans 13 amino acids. The V end lost 5 bases, the J end lost 0 bases, and 8 bases lay between the germline ends. CDR1 and CDR2 (germline): SGHRS, YFSETQ.

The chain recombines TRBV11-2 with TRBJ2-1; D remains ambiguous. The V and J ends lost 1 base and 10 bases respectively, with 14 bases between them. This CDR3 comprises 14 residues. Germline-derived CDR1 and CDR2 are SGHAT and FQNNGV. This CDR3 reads CASSLGLPAGEQFF. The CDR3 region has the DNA TGTGCCAGCAGCTTAGGTCTTCCGGCCGGGGAGCAGTTCTTC.

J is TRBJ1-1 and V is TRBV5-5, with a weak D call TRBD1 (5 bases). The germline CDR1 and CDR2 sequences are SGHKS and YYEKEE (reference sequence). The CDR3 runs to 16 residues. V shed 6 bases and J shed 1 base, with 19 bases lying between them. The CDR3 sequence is CASTTAVRTPNTEAFF. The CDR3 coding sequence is TGTGCCAGCACTACGGCGGTTCGGACACCGAACACTGAAGCTTTCTTT.

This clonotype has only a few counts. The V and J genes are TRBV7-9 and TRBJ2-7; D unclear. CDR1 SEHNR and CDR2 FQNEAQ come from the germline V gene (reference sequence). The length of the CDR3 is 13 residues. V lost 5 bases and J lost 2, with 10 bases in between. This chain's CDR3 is CASSREVAYEQYF. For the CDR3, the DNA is TGTGCCAGCAGCCGAGAGGTCGCCTACGAGCAGTACTTC.

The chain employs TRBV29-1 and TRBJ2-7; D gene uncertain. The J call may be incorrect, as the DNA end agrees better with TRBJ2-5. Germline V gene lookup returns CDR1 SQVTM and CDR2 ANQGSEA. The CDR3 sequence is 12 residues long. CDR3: CSVIWAEETQYF. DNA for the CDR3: TGCAGCGTGATTTGGGCGGAAGAGACCCAGTACTTC.

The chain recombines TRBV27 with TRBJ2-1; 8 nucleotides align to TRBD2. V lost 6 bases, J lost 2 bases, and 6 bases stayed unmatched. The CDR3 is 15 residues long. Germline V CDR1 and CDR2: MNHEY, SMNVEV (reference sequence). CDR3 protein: CASRLTGGTYNEQFF. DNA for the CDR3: TGTGCCAGCAGACTAACGGGGGGGACCTACAATGAGCAGTTCTTC.

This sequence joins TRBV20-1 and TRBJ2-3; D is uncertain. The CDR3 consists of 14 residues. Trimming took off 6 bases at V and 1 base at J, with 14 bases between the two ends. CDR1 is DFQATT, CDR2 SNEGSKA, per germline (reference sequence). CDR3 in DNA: TGCAGTGCGCTTTATTTGCCCCGCACAGATACGCAGTATTTT. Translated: CSALYLPRTDTQYF.

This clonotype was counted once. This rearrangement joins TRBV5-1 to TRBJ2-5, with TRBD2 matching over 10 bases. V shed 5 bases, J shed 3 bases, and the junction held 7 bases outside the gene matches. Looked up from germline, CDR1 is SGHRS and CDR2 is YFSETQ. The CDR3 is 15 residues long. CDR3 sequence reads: CASRGSGRSEETQYF. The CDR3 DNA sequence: TGCGCCAGCAGGGGTAGCGGGAGGTCGGAAGAGACCCAGTACTTC.

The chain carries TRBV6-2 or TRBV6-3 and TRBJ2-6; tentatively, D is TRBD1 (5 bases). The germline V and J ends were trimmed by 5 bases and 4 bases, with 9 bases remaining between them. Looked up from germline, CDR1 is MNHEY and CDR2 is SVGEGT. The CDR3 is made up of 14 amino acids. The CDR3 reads CASSTTGGANVLTF. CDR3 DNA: TGTGCCAGCAGTACCACAGGAGGGGCCAACGTCCTGACTTTC.

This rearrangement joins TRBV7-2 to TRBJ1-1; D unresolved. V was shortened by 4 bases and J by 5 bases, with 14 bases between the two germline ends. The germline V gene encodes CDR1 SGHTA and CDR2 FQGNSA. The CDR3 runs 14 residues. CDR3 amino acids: CASSSQRRRTEAFF. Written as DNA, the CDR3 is TGTGCCAGCAGCTCCCAACGGCGGCGAACTGAAGCTTTCTTT.

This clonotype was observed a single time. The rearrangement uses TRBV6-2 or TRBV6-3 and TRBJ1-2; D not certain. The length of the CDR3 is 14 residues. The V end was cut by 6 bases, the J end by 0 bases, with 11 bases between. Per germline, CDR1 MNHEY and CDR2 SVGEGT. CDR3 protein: CASRLQITNYGYTF. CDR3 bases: TGTGCCAGCAGATTACAGATTACTAACTATGGCTACACCTTC.

The CDR3 loop is CASSPDWRQGSEQFF. CDR3 in DNA: TGTGCCAGCTCACCAGATTGGCGGCAGGGGAGTGAGCAGTTCTTC. The V gene is TRBV18, the J gene TRBJ2-1, with a tentative D call TRBD1 (6 bases). The CDR3 has 15 amino acids. The ends were cut back, 2 bases at V and 9 bases at J, with 17 bases in the middle. From germline, CDR1 is KGHSH and CDR2 LQKENI.

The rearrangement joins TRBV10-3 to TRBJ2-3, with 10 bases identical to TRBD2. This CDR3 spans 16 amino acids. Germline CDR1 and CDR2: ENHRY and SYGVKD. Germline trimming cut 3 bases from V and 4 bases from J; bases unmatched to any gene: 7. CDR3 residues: CAISESSGSRADTQYF. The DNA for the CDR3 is TGTGCCATCAGTGAATCTAGCGGGAGTCGGGCAGATACGCAGTATTTT.

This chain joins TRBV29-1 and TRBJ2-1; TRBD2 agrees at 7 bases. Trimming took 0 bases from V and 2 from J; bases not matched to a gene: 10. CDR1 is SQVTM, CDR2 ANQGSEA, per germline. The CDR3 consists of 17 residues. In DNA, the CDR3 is TGCAGCGTTGAAGATTTGAACGGGAGGTTCCCCTACAATGAGCAGTTCTTC. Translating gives CSVEDLNGRFPYNEQFF.

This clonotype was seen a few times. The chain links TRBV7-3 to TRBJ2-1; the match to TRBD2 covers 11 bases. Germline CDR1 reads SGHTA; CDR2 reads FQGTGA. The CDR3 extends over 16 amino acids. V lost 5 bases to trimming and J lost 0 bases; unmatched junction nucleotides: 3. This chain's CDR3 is CASSPLAGGSYNEQFF. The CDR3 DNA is TGTGCCAGCAGCCCGCTAGCGGGAGGCTCCTACAATGAGCAGTTCTTC.

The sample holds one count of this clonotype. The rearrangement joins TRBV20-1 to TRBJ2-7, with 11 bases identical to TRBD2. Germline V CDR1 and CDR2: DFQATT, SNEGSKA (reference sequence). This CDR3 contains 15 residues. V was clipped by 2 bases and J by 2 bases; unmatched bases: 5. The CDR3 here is CSARLAGGKTYEQYF. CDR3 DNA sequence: TGCAGTGCTAGACTAGCGGGGGGCAAAACCTACGAGCAGTACTTC.

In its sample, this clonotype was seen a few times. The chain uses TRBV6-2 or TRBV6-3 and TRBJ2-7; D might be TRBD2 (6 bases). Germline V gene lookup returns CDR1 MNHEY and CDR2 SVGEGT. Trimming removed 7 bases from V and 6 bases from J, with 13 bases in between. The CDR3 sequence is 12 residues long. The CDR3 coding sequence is TGTGCCAGCATGGGAGGTGAGGGCGAGCAGTACTTC. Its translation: CASMGGEGEQYF.

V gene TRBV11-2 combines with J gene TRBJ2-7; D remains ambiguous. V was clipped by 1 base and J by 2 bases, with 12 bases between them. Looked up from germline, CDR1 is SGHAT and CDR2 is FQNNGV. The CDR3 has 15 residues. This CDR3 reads CASSLGYGGTYEQYF. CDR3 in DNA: TGTGCCAGCAGCTTAGGGTATGGCGGAACCTACGAGCAGTACTTC.

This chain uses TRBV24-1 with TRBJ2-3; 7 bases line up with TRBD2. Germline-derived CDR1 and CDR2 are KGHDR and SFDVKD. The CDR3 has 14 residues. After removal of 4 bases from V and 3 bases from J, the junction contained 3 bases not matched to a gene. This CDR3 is CATSETGRTDTQYF. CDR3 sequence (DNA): TGTGCCACCAGTGAAACCGGGAGGACAGATACGCAGTATTTT.

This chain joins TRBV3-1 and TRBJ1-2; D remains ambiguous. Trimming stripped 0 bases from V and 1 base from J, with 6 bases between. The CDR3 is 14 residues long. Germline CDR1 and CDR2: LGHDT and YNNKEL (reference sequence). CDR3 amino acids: CASSQEDINYGYTF. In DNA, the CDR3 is TGTGCCAGCAGCCAAGAAGACATTAACTATGGCTACACCTTC.

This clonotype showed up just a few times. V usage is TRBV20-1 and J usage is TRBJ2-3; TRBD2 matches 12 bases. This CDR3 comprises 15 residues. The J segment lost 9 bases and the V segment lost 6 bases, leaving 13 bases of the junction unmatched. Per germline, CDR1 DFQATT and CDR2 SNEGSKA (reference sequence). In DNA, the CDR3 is TGCAGTGCCCCCGGGACTAGCGGGCCCGGACAGACGCAGTATTTT. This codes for CSAPGTSGPGQTQYF.

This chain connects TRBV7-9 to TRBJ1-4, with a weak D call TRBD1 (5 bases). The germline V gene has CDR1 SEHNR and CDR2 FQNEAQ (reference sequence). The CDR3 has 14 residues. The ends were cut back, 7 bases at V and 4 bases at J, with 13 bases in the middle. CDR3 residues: CASTMTAFNEKLFF. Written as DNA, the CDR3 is TGTGCCAGCACCATGACAGCCTTTAATGAAAAACTGTTTTTT.

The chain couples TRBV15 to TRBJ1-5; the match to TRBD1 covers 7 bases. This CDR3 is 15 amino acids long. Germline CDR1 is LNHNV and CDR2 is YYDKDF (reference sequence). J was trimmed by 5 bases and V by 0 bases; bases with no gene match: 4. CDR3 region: CATSRDPRGHQPQHF. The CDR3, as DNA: TGTGCCACCAGCAGAGATCCAAGGGGGCATCAGCCCCAGCATTTT.

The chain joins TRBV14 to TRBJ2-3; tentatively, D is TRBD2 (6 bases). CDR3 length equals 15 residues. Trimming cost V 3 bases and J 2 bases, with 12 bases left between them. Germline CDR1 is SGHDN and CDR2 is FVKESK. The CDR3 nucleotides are TGTGCCAGCAGCCACCGGGACTCCTACACAGATACGCAGTATTTT. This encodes CASSHRDSYTDTQYF.